Listed below are T cell receptor beta chains from one sample, sequenced in a study of blood T cells in healthy people across ages. One entry per CDR3 protein, called by TCRdb with MiXCR from the 5' RACE reads. The sample consists of 1.2 million to 1.5 million distinct CDR3 sequences, roughly 40% of them appearing once. Sequenced material: blood. These receptors all come from a woman aged 18-29 years in good health. CDR3s include the opening cysteine and the closing phenylalanine or tryptophan. The D gene is left open where the match is weak. Size is stated for part of the rows, as once, few or many counts, or as a class when the clone is expanded.

j_gene	d_gene	v_gene	abundance	CDR3nt	CDR3aa
TRBJ1-2	NA	TRBV15	NA	TGTGCCACCAGCAGAGATCTTATTGGGGCTAACTATGGCTACACCTTC	CATSRDLIGANYGYTF
TRBJ2-1	NA	TRBV4-2	NA	TGTGCCAGCAGCCAAGGGGGGAGCGGATACAATGAGCAGTTCTTC	CASSQGGSGYNEQFF
TRBJ2-3	NA	TRBV21-1	NA	TGTGCCAGCAGCAAAGAGGCTAACCGGGCAGGTACGCAGTATTTT	CASSKEANRAGTQYF
TRBJ2-3	NA	TRBV7-2	NA	TGTGCCAGCAGCTTAGTTATGAGCGGTTCGGGTGATACGCAGTATTTT	CASSLVMSGSGDTQYF
TRBJ1-1	NA	TRBV4-1	NA	TGCGCCAGCAGCATAGTGGGACGGAAGAACACTGAAGCTTTCTTT	CASSIVGRKNTEAFF
TRBJ2-7	TRBD1	TRBV7-2	few	TGTGCCAGCAGCTCCCCCAGGGGGTATGCTGGACTTCGAGGGTACGAGCAGTACTTC	CASSSPRGYAGLRGYEQYF
TRBJ2-3	NA	TRBV6-5	NA	TGTGCCAGCAGGCCGACGGTTAGCACAGATACGCAGTATTTT	CASRPTVSTDTQYF
TRBJ2-7	TRBD2	TRBV5-1	NA	TGCGCCAGCAGTCCCACGGGACTAGCGGGATTCGAGCAGTACTTC	CASSPTGLAGFEQYF
TRBJ2-7	NA	TRBV20-1	few	TGCAGTGCTAGTGGGCCGGCAGACATCTACGAGCAGTACTTC	CSASGPADIYEQYF
TRBJ1-2	NA	TRBV2	NA	TGTGCCAGCAGAGCCACTCCGCAGGGATTAGGCTACACCTTC	CASRATPQGLGYTF
TRBJ2-7	NA	TRBV4-1	few	TGCGCCAGCAGCCATGCCGGACAACGTACGGGCGAGCAGTACTTC	CASSHAGQRTGEQYF
TRBJ2-3	NA	TRBV5-1	once	TGCGTCAGCAGCCCCGTTTCAGATACGCAGTATTTT	CVSSPVSDTQYF
TRBJ1-1	NA	TRBV2	few	TGTGCCAGCAGTGATGCGGGGGTTGGGAACACTGAAGCTTTCTTT	CASSDAGVGNTEAFF
TRBJ2-1	TRBD1	TRBV24-1	NA	TGTGCCACCAGTGACACCGACAGGGGATCCTACAATGAGCAGTTCTTC	CATSDTDRGSYNEQFF
TRBJ1-2	NA	TRBV19	NA	TGTGCCACCGGCGGCAGGGGAGGTGGCTATGGCTACACCTTC	CATGGRGGGYGYTF
TRBJ1-2	NA	TRBV15	NA	TGTGCCACCAGCAGCCCAGATCGGGGGGTTTCTGGCTACACCTTC	CATSSPDRGVSGYTF
TRBJ2-7	NA	TRBV10-3	NA	TGTGCCATCAGTGAGTCCGGGACTGGACGTTACGAGCAGTACTTC	CAISESGTGRYEQYF
TRBJ2-7	NA	TRBV11-2	NA	TGTGCCAGCAGCCCCCGAGAAGTAGATCGAACCTACGAGCAGTACTTC	CASSPREVDRTYEQYF
TRBJ1-4	NA	TRBV11-2	few	TGTGCCAGCAGCCCCGGGCGAGCCGAAAAACTGTTTTTT	CASSPGRAEKLFF
TRBJ2-7	TRBD2	TRBV20-1	NA	TGCAGTGCTAGGACCGGGGAGGGAACAGACGAGCAGTACTTC	CSARTGEGTDEQYF
TRBJ2-1	TRBD2	TRBV24-1	few	TGTGCCACCAGTGATCGGGACTACGGGGCGAATGAGCAGTTCTTC	CATSDRDYGANEQFF
TRBJ1-2	TRBD1	TRBV18	NA	TGTGCCAGCTCACCCGGACAGGACTCCTATGGCTACACCTTC	CASSPGQDSYGYTF
TRBJ2-1	TRBD2	TRBV20-1	NA	TGCAGTGCTAGAGATCTGGAAGCGGGGGGGGCCTACAATGAGCAGTTCTTC	CSARDLEAGGAYNEQFF
TRBJ2-1	TRBD1	TRBV4-1	NA	TGCGCCAGCAGCCAATTCCGGGACAGGGGTTACAATGAGCAGTTCTTC	CASSQFRDRGYNEQFF
TRBJ2-4	NA	TRBV20-1	NA	TGCAGTGCAGACCCCTTGGGAGTTGACATTCAGTACTTC	CSADPLGVDIQYF
TRBJ2-1	NA	TRBV7-8	few	TGTGCCAGCAGACGACTACTAGGGGATGAGCAGTTCTTC	CASRRLLGDEQFF
TRBJ2-7	NA	TRBV29-1	NA	TGCAGCGTTGAAGGTGCGAGCTCCTACAATGAGCAGTACTTC	CSVEGASSYNEQYF
TRBJ1-5	NA	TRBV15	few	TGTGCCACCAGCAGAGATCTCGTCCAGCCCCAGCATTTT	CATSRDLVQPQHF
TRBJ1-5	TRBD1	TRBV20-1	few	TGCAGTGCTACCCGACAGGGGGCAGGCAATCAGCCCCAGCATTTT	CSATRQGAGNQPQHF